Here is one T cell receptor (beta chain) with its context. The sample originates from a study of blood T cell repertoires in COVID-19. For the study at large: Acute-phase and convalescent COVID-19 samples originated in the United States, Italy and Spain.

Under the authors' procedure: It was from reference gene primer amplification that nucleated cell counts were estimated. The data were produced by immunoSEQ multiplex PCR, yet TCRdb's version contains in-frame clones alone and is incomplete. V, J and clone size derive from that table, while D and trimming were established from the DNA sequence. This sample carries roughly 80,000 clones, roughly four fifths of them seen once, and the ten largest clones take 21%. The CDR3 contains 15 residues. V lost 2 bases to trimming and J lost 7 bases, with 15 bases between them. Germline V gene data show CDR1 as SEHNR and CDR2 as FQNEAQ (reference sequence).

The TCR sequence derives from a human donor in a cohort sampled during active COVID-19. The sequenced sample was peripheral blood. V gene TRBV7-9 combines with J gene TRBJ1-5; D perhaps matches TRBD1 (6 bases). CDR3 in amino acids: CASSLISAGEQPQHF. The CDR3 DNA reads as TGTGCCAGCAGCTTAATTTCCGCAGGGGAACAGCCCCAGCATTTT.